This T cell receptor (beta chain) was observed in a study of blood T cell repertoires in COVID-19. Two negative PCRs, clearance, or symptom resolution were required of recovered Cohort 3 donors. The CDR3 is made up of 14 amino acids. The germline CDR1 and CDR2 sequences are SNHLY and FYNNEI. With 7 bases removed from V and 7 bases from J, the gap between germline ends came to 19 bases. Measured with immunoSEQ multiplex PCR; TCRdb has only the in-frame clones, and not every one. The table lists roughly 500,000 clones, around 85% of them singletons, with roughly 8% in the top ten. The sequence derives from a woman aged 60-75 years who had recovered from COVID-19. Sequencing used PBMCs or T cells enriched from blood (not recorded which). This chain links TRBV2 with TRBJ1-2, with unresolved D. The CDR3 loop is CASMTTRGLGGYTF. CDR3 in DNA: TGTGCCAGCATGACGACTCGCGGACTCGGTGGCTACACCTTC.